The 19 T cell receptor beta chains listed next were all sequenced from one sample in a study of CD8 T cells in ankylosing spondylitis. One entry per CDR3 protein, called by TCRdb with MiXCR from the 5' RACE reads. This sample has approximately 350,000 distinct CDR3 sequences; approximately 22% occur once, and the top ten carry around 13%. Input material: blood, either unsorted or a sorted T cell fraction (not recorded which). The receptors stem from a male donor with ankylosing spondylitis or in good health (not recorded which).

Concerning this clonotype itself: The junction and the germline gene differ at one end; a read error may be behind it. This chain uses TRBV12-3 or TRBV12-4 with TRBJ2-6, with D possibly TRBD1 on 6 matching bases. The length of the CDR3 is 18 residues. This CDR3 reads CTSSINRAQGPGANVLTF. CDR3 in DNA: TGTACCAGCAGTATAAACAGGGCCCAAGGTCCTGGGGCCAACGTCCTGACTTTC.

The chain has TRBV7-7 and TRBJ2-7, with 7 bases identical to TRBD1. The V and J ends lost 5 bases and 6 bases, in that order; junction bases with no gene match: 7. Per germline, CDR1 SSHAT and CDR2 FNYEAQ (reference sequence). The CDR3 totals 13 residues. The CDR3, as DNA: TGTGCCAGCAGCACCTCGACAGGGACCGAGCAGTACTTC. Protein product: CASSTSTGTEQYF. Based on the CDR3 plus reference TRBV7-7 and TRBJ2-7, the full variable domain is GAGVSQSPRYKVTKRGQDVTLRCDPISSHATLYWYQQALGQGPEFLTYFNYEAQPDKSGLPSDRFSAERPEGSISTLTIQRTEQRDSAMYRCASSTSTGTEQYFGPGTRLTVT.

The chain combines TRBV12-3 or TRBV12-4 with TRBJ1-1; D ambiguous. CDR3 size: 13 residues. Trimming removed 5 bases at V and 4 bases at J, with 11 bases between. The CDR3 sequence: CASSPGRVTEAFF. The CDR3 DNA sequence: TGTGCCAGCAGTCCCGGCCGCGTCACTGAAGCTTTCTTT.

This clonotype was seen at least ten times. The chain has TRBV29-1 and TRBJ2-7; perhaps D is TRBD1 or TRBD2 (5 bases each). Germline lookup yields CDR1 SQVTM and CDR2 ANQGSEA. This CDR3 has 13 amino acids. V was shortened by 4 bases and J by 0 bases, with 10 bases between the two germline ends. This chain's CDR3 is CSVGDGNSYEQYF. CDR3 DNA sequence: TGCAGCGTTGGGGACGGCAACTCCTACGAGCAGTACTTC.

This chain joins TRBV4-1 and TRBJ2-3; D not resolved. Trimming left V 3 bases short and J 2 bases short, with 3 bases between. CDR1 MGHRA and CDR2 YSYEKL come from the germline V gene. This CDR3 has 12 residues. The CDR3 bases are TGCGCCAGCAGCCACCCCACAGATACGCAGTATTTT. It translates to CASSHPTDTQYF.

This clonotype was counted only a few times. The chain has TRBV6-2 or TRBV6-3 and TRBJ2-1; 8 bases are a match to TRBD2. The CDR3 is 13 residues long. With 7 bases clipped from V and 7 bases from J, the junction kept 6 bases outside the gene matches. The germline gives CDR1 MNHEY, CDR2 SVGEGT. The CDR3 nucleotides read TGTGCCAGCACCTTAGCGGGGTGGAATGAGCAGTTCTTC. Amino acids: CASTLAGWNEQFF.

The chain uses TRBV21-1 and TRBJ2-3; the D segment call TRBD1 is taken from the table without a DNA check. TRBV21-1 is listed as a pseudogene. The CDR3 is 23 residues long. The CDR3 region is CASSKGGTNKRASSWAQTDTQYF. CDR3 nucleotides: TGTGCCAGCAGCAAAGGCGGAACCAACAAAAGAGCATCTAGTTGGGCGCAAACAGATACGCAGTATTTT.

There are a few counts of this clonotype. The rearrangement links TRBV6-1 to TRBJ2-7; no reliable D call. The V and J ends lost 1 base and 3 bases respectively, with 10 bases between them. Germline V gives CDR1 MNHNS, CDR2 SASEGT. This CDR3 region has 14 residues. The CDR3 sequence: CASSEEALRYEQYF. In nucleotides, the CDR3 is TGTGCCAGCAGTGAAGAAGCATTACGCTACGAGCAGTACTTC.

The rearrangement uses TRBV5-1 and TRBJ2-1, with D uncertain. Per germline, CDR1 SGHRS and CDR2 YFSETQ. The germline V and J ends were trimmed by 0 bases and 0 bases, with 10 bases remaining between them. CDR3 size: 16 residues. The CDR3 DNA follows: TGCGCCAGCAGCTTGGTAGTCTGGGGCTCCTACAATGAGCAGTTCTTC. Translated, it gives CASSLVVWGSYNEQFF.

The chain uses TRBV6-2 or TRBV6-3 and TRBJ2-5, with a weak D call TRBD1 (6 bases). Trimming stripped 5 bases from V and 2 bases from J, with 15 bases between. Germline V gives CDR1 MNHEY, CDR2 SVGEGT. The CDR3 runs to 15 residues. CDR3 protein: CASSILGQIQETQYF. The CDR3 bases are TGTGCCAGCAGTATTTTAGGACAGATACAAGAGACCCAGTACTTC.

The genes are TRBV15 and TRBJ2-7, with 7 bases lining up with TRBD1. The junction had 8 bases not matched to a gene; V was cut back by 4 bases and J by 2 bases. Germline loops: CDR1 LNHNV, CDR2 YYDKDF (reference sequence). The CDR3 is 15 residues long. The CDR3 DNA follows: TGTGCCACCAGCACCCGGACAGGCCAGGCCTACGAGCAGTACTTC. Its translation is CATSTRTGQAYEQYF.

The rearrangement links TRBV15 to TRBJ2-2; 9 nucleotides line up with TRBD1. The CDR3 contains 15 residues. The trim removed 5 bases at V and 7 bases at J, leaving 8 bases unmatched. Germline V CDR1 and CDR2: LNHNV, YYDKDF (reference sequence). CDR3 loop: CATSLMGQGNGELFF. CDR3 sequence (DNA): TGTGCCACCAGCTTAATGGGACAGGGTAACGGGGAGCTGTTTTTT.

This clonotype has only a few counts. The rearrangement uses TRBV12-3 or TRBV12-4 and TRBJ2-5, with D possibly TRBD2 on 7 matching bases. CDR3 length equals 16 residues. The ends were cut back, 5 bases at V and 5 bases at J, with 21 bases in the middle. CDR3 sequence reads: CASSPGGGALLETQYF. The CDR3 coding sequence is TGTGCCAGCAGTCCCGGAGGGGGGGCGCTTTTGGAGACCCAGTACTTC.

Only a few counts were recorded for this clonotype. The chain joins TRBV12-3 or TRBV12-4 to TRBJ2-3, with D unresolved. V was trimmed by 3 bases and J by 2 bases, leaving 12 bases between them. The CDR3 is 15 residues long. In DNA form, the CDR3 reads TGTGCCAGCAGTTTTTGGGCAGCCCACACAGATACGCAGTATTTT. Its protein product is CASSFWAAHTDTQYF.

V and J are TRBV20-1 and TRBJ2-5; a possible D gene is TRBD2 (6 bases). Trimming shortened V by 3 bases and J by 1 base, and 18 bases separated the two germline ends. This CDR3 has 16 residues. The V gene's germline CDR1 is DFQATT and CDR2 SNEGSKA (reference sequence). This chain's CDR3 is CSASEEERAGQETQYF. Here the CDR3 DNA reads TGCAGTGCTAGCGAGGAGGAAAGAGCGGGCCAAGAGACCCAGTACTTC.

This clonotype was picked up a small number of times. The genes are TRBV19 and TRBJ1-5; 7 nucleotides match TRBD1. This CDR3 region has 14 residues. V shed 1 base and J 4 bases; nucleotides not matched to a gene: 1. CDR1 and CDR2 (germline): LNHDA, SQIVND (reference sequence). This chain's CDR3 is CASSIGGQNQPQHF. The DNA of the CDR3 is TGTGCCAGTAGTATAGGGGGACAGAATCAGCCCCAGCATTTT.

This clonotype was observed many times. The chain employs TRBV20-1 and TRBJ2-3, with TRBD2 matching over 12 bases. CDR3 size: 14 residues. Unmatched junction bases numbered 5, after V lost 7 bases and J lost 3 bases. Germline V lookup: CDR1 DFQATT, CDR2 SNEGSKA (reference sequence). The CDR3 sequence: CSVTTSGGTDTQYF. CDR3 DNA sequence: TGCAGTGTTACGACTAGCGGGGGAACAGATACGCAGTATTTT.

This clonotype was detected only a few times. V usage is TRBV4-2 and J usage is TRBJ2-7; TRBD2 matches 10 bases. CDR1 is LGHNA and CDR2 is YNFKEQ in the germline V gene. The CDR3 spans 16 residues. V lost 0 bases to trimming and J lost 1 base; unmatched junction nucleotides: 3. The DNA for the CDR3 is TGTGCCAGCAGCCAAGATTCGACTAGCGGGTCCTACGAGCAGTACTTC. Amino acid sequence: CASSQDSTSGSYEQYF.

This chain uses TRBV6-1 with TRBJ2-5, with a weak D call TRBD1 (6 bases). Trimming took off 6 bases at V and 4 bases at J, with 21 bases between the two ends. This CDR3 contains 16 residues. The germline V gene encodes CDR1 MNHNS and CDR2 SASEGT. The CDR3 nucleotides read TGTGCCAGCAGCCCCGATTTGTACAGGGATGGAGAGACCCAGTACTTC. This translates into CASSPDLYRDGETQYF.